This passage covers 11 T cell receptor beta chains from one sample sequenced in a study of CD8 T cells in ankylosing spondylitis. TCRdb ran MiXCR on the 5' RACE reads and lists one entry per CDR3 protein. The sample has about 170,000 distinct CDR3 sequences; 15% to 20% are singletons. Sequenced sample: blood, either unsorted or a sorted T cell fraction (not recorded which). These receptors all stem from a male donor with ankylosing spondylitis or in good health (not recorded which).

This chain links TRBV12-3 or TRBV12-4 with TRBJ1-1, with a possible D match to TRBD1 (6 bases). CDR3 length: 14 amino acids. Trimming cost V 3 bases and J 1 base, with 9 bases left between them. CDR3 sequence reads: CASSLTQGNTEAFF. DNA for the CDR3: TGTGCCAGCAGTTTGACACAGGGGAACACTGAAGCTTTCTTT.

The chain couples TRBV7-7 to TRBJ2-5; D is possibly TRBD1 (5 bases). This CDR3 spans 15 amino acids. Trimming shortened V by 1 base and J by 1 base, and 10 bases separated the two germline ends. The germline V gene has CDR1 SSHAT and CDR2 FNYEAQ (reference sequence). The CDR3 DNA reads TGTGCCAGCAGCTTAGGGCCCAGGGCCCAAGAGACCCAGTACTTC. This sequence encodes CASSLGPRAQETQYF.

J is TRBJ2-7 and V is TRBV4-1; the match to TRBD2 covers 15 bases. V lost 4 bases, J lost 4 bases, and 11 bases stayed unmatched. CDR1 is MGHRA, CDR2 YSYEKL, per germline. The CDR3 sequence is 18 residues long. CDR3 sequence: CASSRGLGLAGGPYEQYF. In DNA form, the CDR3 reads TGCGCCAGCAGCCGGGGACTAGGACTAGCGGGAGGGCCGTACGAGCAGTACTTC.

This clonotype was seen at least ten times. The chain recombines TRBV29-1 with TRBJ2-5; D is tentatively TRBD1 or TRBD2 (5 bases each). Deletions cut 5 bases from V and 4 bases from J, with 14 bases between. The CDR3 runs 13 residues. The germline V gene encodes CDR1 SQVTM and CDR2 ANQGSEA. DNA of the CDR3: TGCAGCGTTTTCCTCCCGGGGACAGAGACCCAGTACTTC. Encoded protein: CSVFLPGTETQYF. Full variable domain (outside the CDR3, taken from reference TRBV29-1 and TRBJ2-5): SAVISQKPSRDICQRGTSLTIQCQVDSQVTMMFWYRQQPGQSLTLIATANQGSEATYESGFVIDKFPISRPNLTFSTLTVSNMSPEDSSIYLCSVFLPGTETQYFGPGTRLLVL.

The chain recombines TRBV5-1 with TRBJ2-2; the D gene is possibly TRBD2 (6 bases). V gave up 1 base and J gave up 6 bases, with 13 bases separating them. The CDR3 has 15 amino acids. Germline V gene lookup returns CDR1 SGHRS and CDR2 YFSETQ. CDR3 coding DNA: TGCGCCAGCAGCTTGACTCGTGGAGGGGCCGGGGAGCTGTTTTTT. It yields the protein CASSLTRGGAGELFF.

The chain uses TRBV2 and TRBJ2-7; D not resolved. CDR1 and CDR2 from the germline V gene are SNHLY and FYNNEI. V lost 2 bases to trimming and J lost 0 bases, with 11 bases between them. This CDR3 contains 15 residues. CDR3 nucleotides: TGTGCCAGCAGTGAATTCCAGGTGTACTCCTACGAGCAGTACTTC. Translating it yields CASSEFQVYSYEQYF. Filled out from reference TRBV2 and TRBJ2-7, the complete variable domain reads EPEVTQTPSHQVTQMGQEVILRCVPISNHLYFYWYRQILGQKVEFLVSFYNNEISEKSEIFDDQFSVERPDGSNFTLKIRSTKLEDSAMYFCASSEFQVYSYEQYFGPGTRLTVT.

V gene TRBV5-1 combines with J gene TRBJ2-2; D unresolved. Deletions cut 4 bases from V and 5 bases from J, with 12 bases between. This CDR3 comprises 14 residues. CDR1 SGHRS and CDR2 YFSETQ come from the germline V gene. This CDR3 reads CASSPIGNTGELFF. The CDR3 coding sequence is TGCGCCAGCAGCCCAATAGGGAATACCGGGGAGCTGTTTTTT.

The table lists this clonotype with many counts. The DNA for the CDR3 is TGCGCCAGCAGCTTGGGAACAGGGGTCCGCACAGATACGCAGTATTTT. As protein: CASSLGTGVRTDTQYF. The chain employs TRBV5-1 and TRBJ2-3; 7 nucleotides line up with TRBD1. Germline-derived CDR1 and CDR2 are SGHRS and YFSETQ. The trim removed 0 bases at V and 1 base at J, leaving 5 bases unmatched. This CDR3 has 16 amino acids.

This clonotype was observed many times. This chain connects TRBV7-6 to TRBJ2-2, with no clear D. CDR1 is SGHVS and CDR2 is FNYEAQ in the germline V gene. The CDR3 covers 16 residues. Trimming cost V 1 base and J 0 bases, with 9 bases left between them. CDR3 coding DNA: TGTGCCAGCAGCTTAGTCCCAGAGTCGAACACCGGGGAGCTGTTTTTT. It yields the protein CASSLVPESNTGELFF.

J is TRBJ2-1 and V is TRBV3-1, with TRBD2 as a possible D gene (5 bases). Per the germline V gene, CDR1 is LGHDT and CDR2 is YNNKEL (reference sequence). CDR3 length: 14 amino acids. V was trimmed by 3 bases and J by 9 bases, leaving 15 bases between them. The CDR3 is CASSQRLGIGEQFF. The DNA of the CDR3 is TGTGCCAGCAGCCAGCGACTCGGGATCGGTGAGCAGTTCTTC.

V is TRBV18 and J is TRBJ1-5, with D perhaps matching TRBD1 (6 bases). Germline CDR1 and CDR2: KGHSH and LQKENI. V was cut by 1 base and J by 2 bases, with 9 bases left in between. This CDR3 contains 15 residues. This CDR3 is CASSPLPGGNQPQHF. CDR3 DNA sequence: TGTGCCAGCTCACCACTCCCAGGGGGCAATCAGCCCCAGCATTTT.